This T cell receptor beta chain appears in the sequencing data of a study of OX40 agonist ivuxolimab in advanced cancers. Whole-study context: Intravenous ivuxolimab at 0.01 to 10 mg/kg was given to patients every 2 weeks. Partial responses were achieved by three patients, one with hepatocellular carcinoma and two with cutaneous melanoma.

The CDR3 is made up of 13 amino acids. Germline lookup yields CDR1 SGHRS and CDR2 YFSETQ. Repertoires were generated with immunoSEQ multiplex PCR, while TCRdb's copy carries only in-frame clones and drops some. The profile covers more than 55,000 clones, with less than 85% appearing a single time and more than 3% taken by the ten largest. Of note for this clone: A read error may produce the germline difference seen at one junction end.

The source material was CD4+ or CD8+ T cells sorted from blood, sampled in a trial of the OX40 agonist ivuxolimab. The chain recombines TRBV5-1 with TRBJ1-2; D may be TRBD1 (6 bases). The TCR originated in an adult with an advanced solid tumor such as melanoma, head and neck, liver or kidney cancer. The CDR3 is CASSLPPPGDYTF. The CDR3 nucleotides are TGTGCCAGCAGCTTGCCCCCCCCAGGGGACTACACCTTC. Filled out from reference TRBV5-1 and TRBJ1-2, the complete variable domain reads KAGVTQTPRYLIKTRGQQVTLSCSPISGHRSVSWYQQTPGQGLQFLFEYFSETQRNKGNFPGRFSGRQFSNSRSEMNVSTLELGDSALYLCASSLPPPGDYTFGSGTRLTVV.